This T cell receptor (beta chain) was captured by sequencing in a study of blood T cell repertoires in COVID-19. Looking at the study overall: Researchers got acute and convalescent COVID-19 samples from the United States, Italy and Spain. PBMCs, B-cell-depleted T cells, or T cells provided the cDNA or gDNA that made up the material.

Original methodology: Reference gene primer amplification gave estimated nucleated cell counts. Using immunoSEQ multiplex PCR, the repertoire was profiled, and TCRdb retains in-frame clones only, with some absent. For V, J and clone size, that table is used; D and trimming come from the DNA. This sample carries hundreds of thousands of clones, around nine tenths of them seen once, and the ten largest clones take approximately 9.3%. CDR1 is SGHDT and CDR2 is YYEEEE in the germline V gene. CDR3 length equals 19 residues. V shed 7 bases, J shed 0 bases, and the junction held 17 bases outside the gene matches. Clinical histories supplied by participants themselves formed the basis of cohort assignment. This clone was observed a handful of times.

The chain has TRBV5-6 and TRBJ2-1; 9 nucleotides line up with TRBD2. The sample consisted of PBMCs or T cells enriched from blood (not recorded which). This receptor was identified in a woman in her 50s who had recovered from COVID-19. The chain's CDR3 is CASGHLASGGTSSYNEQFF. CDR3 coding DNA: TGTGCCAGCGGTCACCTCGCGAGCGGGGGGACGTCCTCCTACAATGAGCAGTTCTTC. Drawing the rest from reference TRBV5-6 and TRBJ2-1, the complete variable domain is DAGVTQSPTHLIKTRGQQVTLRCSPKSGHDTVSWYQQALGQGPQFIFQYYEEEERQRGNFPDRFSGHQFPNYSSELNVNALLLGDSALYLCASGHLASGGTSSYNEQFFGPGTRLTVL.